These 2 T cell receptor beta chains came from one sample sequenced in a study of CD8 T cells in Susac syndrome. Random-hexamer reverse transcription was applied to roughly 0.45 to 1 ug RNA. TCRdb re-derived calls from the immunoSEQ multiplex PCR reads in MiXCR, one entry per CDR3 protein. The table includes 230,000 or so distinct CDR3 sequences, roughly 96% detected once. Sequencing was carried out using CD4+ T cells from PBMCs. Source of these receptors: a human donor with multiple sclerosis.

The chain links TRBV3-1 to TRBJ2-1, with TRBD2 matching 14 bases. The CDR3 contains 15 residues. Germline V gene sequence: CDR1 LGHDT, CDR2 YNNKEL (reference sequence). V lost 7 bases, J lost 6 bases, and 5 bases stayed unmatched. The CDR3 here is CASTLGLAGGNEQFF. CDR3 nucleotide sequence: TGTGCCAGCACCCTAGGACTAGCGGGGGGCAATGAGCAGTTCTTC.

This clonotype came up once. The CDR3 DNA sequence: TGTGCCAGTAGTATAACGAGGACAGGGTTCAATCAGCCCCAGCATTTT. Protein product: CASSITRTGFNQPQHF. This rearrangement joins TRBV19 to TRBJ1-5, with 8 bases aligning to TRBD1. The ends lost 2 bases at V and 3 bases at J; junction bases unmatched: 6. This CDR3 has 16 residues. Per germline, CDR1 LNHDA and CDR2 SQIVND (reference sequence).